The next 25 T cell receptor beta chains were all read from a single sample in a study of T cell responses to AZD1222 COVID-19 vaccine. The assay was immunoSEQ multiplex PCR, and TCRdb's table has in-frame clones only and misses some. The sample lists roughly 100,000 clones; over 75% were seen once. Material: peripheral blood, obtained on day 0 of AZD1222 vaccination. The source of these receptors is an adult in good health.

This clone showed up just a few times. V gene TRBV19 combines with J gene TRBJ1-6; D is perhaps TRBD1 (5 bases). CDR1 and CDR2 from the germline V gene are LNHDA and SQIVND (reference sequence). The CDR3 runs to 16 residues. The V gene lost 3 bases and the J gene lost 0 bases, with 9 bases spanning the gap. The CDR3 here is CASSMTESSYNSPLHF. CDR3 in DNA: TGTGCCAGTAGTATGACAGAGAGCTCCTATAATTCACCCCTCCACTTT.

The CDR3 is CASSYHGRGTEAFF. The CDR3, as DNA: TGTGCCAGCAGTTACCACGGAAGGGGCACTGAAGCTTTCTTT. V and J are TRBV6-5 and TRBJ1-1, with a possible D match to TRBD1 (5 bases). Germline V gene data show CDR1 as MNHEY and CDR2 as SVGAGI. The CDR3 length is 14 residues. V was pared by 2 bases and J by 4 bases, with 11 bases between.

The J gene is TRBJ1-3, the V gene TRBV5-1; D is possibly TRBD1 (6 bases). The CDR3 extends over 17 amino acids. Germline loops: CDR1 SGHRS, CDR2 YFSETQ. V was cut by 1 base and J by 0 bases, with 14 bases left in between. The CDR3 region is CASSLSTGGHSGNTIYF. CDR3 nucleotide sequence: TGCGCCAGCAGCTTGTCTACGGGGGGCCACTCTGGAAACACCATATATTTT. The full variable domain, completed using reference TRBV5-1 and TRBJ1-3, is KAGVTQTPRYLIKTRGQQVTLSCSPISGHRSVSWYQQTPGQGLQFLFEYFSETQRNKGNFPGRFSGRQFSNSRSEMNVSTLELGDSALYLCASSLSTGGHSGNTIYFGEGSWLTVV.

The rearrangement joins TRBV11-3 to TRBJ1-5; tentative D call: TRBD1 (5 bases). V was cut by 5 bases and J by 2 bases, with 22 bases left in between. Germline CDR1 SGHNT, CDR2 YENEEA. The CDR3 consists of 18 residues. The CDR3 DNA sequence: TGTGCCAGCAGCCTAATATTTATCGGGGGGGTCGGCAATCAGCCCCAGCATTTT. Residues: CASSLIFIGGVGNQPQHF.

The J gene is TRBJ2-7, the V gene TRBV15, with 7 positions matching TRBD1. J lost 2 bases, V lost 0 bases, and 4 bases had no gene match. Germline V gene data show CDR1 as LNHNV and CDR2 as YYDKDF (reference sequence). The CDR3 consists of 15 residues. The CDR3 DNA sequence: TGTGCCACCAGCAGAGAGGGACAGCGAACCTACGAGCAGTACTTC. It translates to CATSREGQRTYEQYF.

The rearrangement links TRBV24-1 to TRBJ2-7, with D perhaps TRBD1 or TRBD2 (5 bases each). Trimming shortened V by 8 bases and J by 1 base, and 26 bases separated the two germline ends. Germline CDR1 is KGHDR and CDR2 is SFDVKD. The CDR3 runs 18 residues. CDR3 residues: CATTEISTGRDGSYEQYF. The CDR3 DNA sequence: TGTGCCACCACTGAAATTTCAACGGGACGGGACGGGTCCTACGAGCAGTACTTC.

This chain connects TRBV5-4 to TRBJ1-5; D not certain. CDR3 length: 18 amino acids. V dropped 1 base and J dropped 2 bases, with 19 bases sitting between them. Germline loops: CDR1 SGHNT, CDR2 YYREEE (reference sequence). CDR3 DNA: TGTGCCAGCAGCTTGACCACACCCGGGGTCCGGGGCAATCAGCCCCAGCATTTT. Translated, it gives CASSLTTPGVRGNQPQHF. The variable domain in full, completed from reference TRBV5-4 and TRBJ1-5, reads ETGVTQSPTHLIKTRGQQVTLRCSSQSGHNTVSWYQQALGQGPQFIFQYYREEENGRGNFPPRFSGLQFPNYSSELNVNALELDDSALYLCASSLTTPGVRGNQPQHFGDGTRLSIL.

The V gene is TRBV2, the J gene TRBJ1-1; no clear D gene. Trimming left V 4 bases short and J 4 bases short, with 4 bases between. Germline CDR1 reads SNHLY; CDR2 reads FYNNEI. There are 11 residues in the CDR3. The CDR3 DNA reads TGTGCCAGCAGTGGGAGCACTGAAGCTTTCTTT. Translated, it gives CASSGSTEAFF.

The DNA of the CDR3 is TGTGCCAGCAACCTCCCGGGACACACCGGGGAGCTGTTTTTT. Residues: CASNLPGHTGELFF. This rearrangement joins TRBV6-5 to TRBJ2-2, with D possibly being TRBD1 or TRBD2 (5 bases each). In germline, CDR1 is MNHEY, CDR2 SVGAGI. The CDR3 runs to 14 residues. Deletions cut 7 bases from V and 3 bases from J, with 12 bases between.

The V call is TRBV6-2 or TRBV6-3, the J call TRBJ2-1; 11 bases fit TRBD2. This CDR3 comprises 18 residues. With V trimmed by 2 bases and J by 9 bases, 15 bases remained unmatched. Germline CDR1 and CDR2: MNHEY and SVGEGT. The CDR3: CASSYPPIAGGPSSEQFF. The DNA of the CDR3 is TGTGCCAGCAGTTACCCCCCTATAGCGGGAGGGCCCTCGAGTGAGCAGTTCTTC.

For this clone: Other DNA sequences within the sample encode an identical CDR3. The chain joins TRBV12-3 or TRBV12-4 to TRBJ2-1; D remains ambiguous. The ends were cut back, 4 bases at V and 4 bases at J, with 2 bases in the middle. The CDR3 totals 11 residues. CDR3 amino acids: CASSSYNEQFF. Here the CDR3 DNA reads TGTGCCAGCAGTTCGTACAATGAGCAGTTCTTC.

The gene calls are TRBV5-6 and TRBJ2-1, with TRBD2 identical over 15 bases. Germline V gene lookup returns CDR1 SGHDT and CDR2 YYEEEE. The CDR3 has 18 amino acids. Losses at the gene ends were 4 bases for V and 2 bases for J; bases not matched to a gene: 7. The CDR3 spells CASSGGLAGGPAYNEQFF. The CDR3 DNA follows: TGTGCCAGCAGCGGGGGACTAGCGGGAGGTCCGGCCTACAATGAGCAGTTCTTC.

Written as DNA, the CDR3 is TGCGCCAGCAGCCGAGGGCCTTCTGGACAGGGGGCCAATGAGCAGTTCTTC. Amino acid sequence: CASSRGPSGQGANEQFF. V usage is TRBV4-1 and J usage is TRBJ2-1, with 11 nucleotides matching TRBD1. With 4 bases clipped from V and 6 bases from J, the junction kept 11 bases outside the gene matches. Germline assignment: CDR1 MGHRA and CDR2 YSYEKL. The CDR3 is 17 amino acids.

This clone was seen only a few times. The chain links TRBV18 to TRBJ1-5; maybe TRBD1 (5 bases). This CDR3 comprises 15 residues. The germline V and J ends were trimmed by 2 bases and 1 base, with 9 bases remaining between them. Looked up from germline, CDR1 is KGHSH and CDR2 is LQKENI. CDR3 amino acids: CASSPSAGSNQPQHF. CDR3 DNA: TGTGCCAGCTCACCATCGGCAGGGAGCAATCAGCCCCAGCATTTT.

The chain employs TRBV5-5 and TRBJ2-3; 13 bases align to TRBD2. Germline assignment: CDR1 SGHKS and CDR2 YYEKEE (reference sequence). This CDR3 is built from 16 residues. V gave up 3 bases and J gave up 2 bases; unmatched junction bases: 3. The CDR3 region is CASSSGLAGATDTQYF. The CDR3 DNA follows: TGTGCCAGCAGCTCCGGACTAGCGGGGGCCACAGATACGCAGTATTTT.

The chain's CDR3 is CASSLYWGGDTEAFF. CDR3 DNA: TGTGCCAGCAGCTTATATTGGGGCGGGGATACTGAAGCTTTCTTT. The V gene is TRBV7-2, the J gene TRBJ1-1; D possibly corresponds to TRBD1 (5 bases). CDR1 and CDR2 (germline): SGHTA, FQGNSA. This CDR3 is built from 15 residues. Trimming removed 2 bases at V and 5 bases at J, with 15 bases between.

The chain recombines TRBV27 with TRBJ2-5; D is uncertain. CDR1 is MNHEY and CDR2 is SMNVEV in the germline V gene (reference sequence). The V and J ends lost 3 bases and 4 bases respectively, with 12 bases between them. This CDR3 is built from 14 residues. CDR3 sequence reads: CASSLDGSGETQYF. The CDR3 DNA sequence: TGTGCCAGCAGTTTGGACGGGTCCGGAGAGACCCAGTACTTC.

The chain uses TRBV11-2 and TRBJ1-1; D not certain. Germline V gene lookup returns CDR1 SGHAT and CDR2 FQNNGV. V was shortened by 3 bases and J by 0 bases, with 5 bases between the two germline ends. The CDR3 runs 13 residues. For the CDR3, the DNA is TGTGCCAGCAGCTTGATCATGAACACTGAAGCTTTCTTT. This encodes CASSLIMNTEAFF.

The chain uses TRBV28 and TRBJ2-2, with no clear D. Trimming pared 8 bases from V and 2 bases from J, leaving 15 bases between. Germline V CDR1 and CDR2: MDHEN, SYDVKM. This CDR3 region has 15 residues. CDR3 nucleotides: TGTGCCAGCCTTTTGAGAACAGTAAACACCGGGGAGCTGTTTTTT. Its translation is CASLLRTVNTGELFF.

The chain links TRBV19 to TRBJ2-3, with TRBD2 identical over 9 bases. Germline CDR1 LNHDA, CDR2 SQIVND (reference sequence). J gave up 4 bases and V 2 bases, and 4 bases lay outside the gene matches. The CDR3 totals 15 residues. DNA for the CDR3: TGTGCCAGTAGTATAACTGGACTAGCGTCAGATACGCAGTATTTT. It translates to CASSITGLASDTQYF. Drawing the rest from reference TRBV19 and TRBJ2-3, the complete variable domain is DGGITQSPKYLFRKEGQNVTLSCEQNLNHDAMYWYRQDPGQGLRLIYYSQIVNDFQKGDIAEGYSVSREKKESFPLTVTSAQKNPTAFYLCASSITGLASDTQYFGPGTRLTVL.

V and J are TRBV29-1 and TRBJ2-3, with D unresolved. V was trimmed by 4 bases and J by 5 bases, leaving 10 bases between them. In germline, CDR1 is SQVTM, CDR2 ANQGSEA. The CDR3 covers 12 residues. The CDR3 DNA reads TGCAGCGTTGTACAAGGAATAGATACGCAGTATTTT. This gives the protein CSVVQGIDTQYF.

The chain couples TRBV5-6 to TRBJ1-5; D is unclear. The V and J ends lost 2 bases and 4 bases respectively, with 10 bases between them. Germline assignment: CDR1 SGHDT and CDR2 YYEEEE. This CDR3 comprises 14 residues. The CDR3 spells CASSLLGRNQPQHF. In DNA, the CDR3 is TGTGCCAGCAGCTTACTTGGGCGGAATCAGCCCCAGCATTTT.

The chain is built from TRBV4-1 and TRBJ2-3, with unresolved D. Germline CDR1 reads MGHRA; CDR2 reads YSYEKL. The CDR3 has 16 amino acids. Between the trimmed V and J ends, which lost 1 base and 0 bases, there was a span of 11 bases. CDR3 region: CASSQALGYSTDTQYF. The CDR3 nucleotides read TGCGCCAGCAGCCAAGCTTTAGGGTACAGCACAGATACGCAGTATTTT.

The chain recombines TRBV10-3 with TRBJ2-5; 10 positions agree with TRBD2. The CDR3 sequence is 15 residues long. In germline, CDR1 is ENHRY, CDR2 SYGVKD. V gave up 5 bases and J gave up 5 bases; unmatched junction bases: 8. The CDR3 DNA follows: TGTGCCATCAGTACAGATCTAGCGGGAGCTGAGACCCAGTACTTC. Its protein product is CAISTDLAGAETQYF.

The rearrangement joins TRBV28 to TRBJ2-7; perhaps TRBD2 as D (7 bases). This CDR3 spans 12 amino acids. From germline, CDR1 is MDHEN and CDR2 SYDVKM. The V end lost 10 bases, the J end lost 6 bases, and 16 bases lay between the germline ends. The CDR3 reads CATSGGAGEQYF. CDR3 coding DNA: TGTGCCACTAGTGGGGGGGCTGGCGAGCAGTACTTC.